These 26 T cell receptor beta chains were all obtained from the same sample, sequenced in a study of blood T cell repertoires in COVID-19. The method was immunoSEQ multiplex PCR; TCRdb's version includes in-frame clones alone and lacks a portion of them. The sample shows about 180,000 clones, 84% of them seen only once. Sequenced sample: peripheral blood. Receptors originate from a human donor in a cohort sampled during active COVID-19.

The chain is built from TRBV10-1 and TRBJ2-4; unclear D gene. Germline-derived CDR1 and CDR2 are WNHNN and SYGVQD (reference sequence). Trimming stripped 1 base from V and 0 bases from J, with 13 bases between. The CDR3 is 17 amino acids. CDR3 region: CASSEWRQILAKNIQYF. The CDR3 DNA follows: TGCGCCAGCAGTGAGTGGCGGCAGATACTAGCCAAAAACATTCAGTACTTC.

The chain has TRBV19 and TRBJ1-1; TRBD1 is a possible D gene (5 bases). The CDR3 totals 14 residues. V lost 3 bases, J lost 5 bases, and 13 bases lay in between. In germline, CDR1 is LNHDA, CDR2 SQIVND (reference sequence). For the CDR3, the DNA is TGTGCCAGTAGTATCAGGGTTTTTGAAACTGAAGCTTTCTTT. Translated, it gives CASSIRVFETEAFF.

This sequence joins TRBV6-5 and TRBJ1-2; 9 bases line up with TRBD1. V was pared by 2 bases and J by 8 bases, with 6 bases of the junction left unmatched. This CDR3 region has 14 residues. CDR1 and CDR2 from the germline V gene are MNHEY and SVGAGI. CDR3 in DNA: TGTGCCAGCAGTTACGGGGACAGGGCCGCGGGCTACACCTTC. Its protein product is CASSYGDRAAGYTF.

This clone was observed a single time. The rearrangement links TRBV19 to TRBJ2-3, with TRBD1 identical over 7 bases. After removal of 7 bases from V and 1 base from J, the junction contained 8 bases not matched to a gene. The CDR3 totals 15 residues. From germline, CDR1 is LNHDA and CDR2 SQIVND (reference sequence). CDR3 nucleotides: TGTGCCAGTAACACGCAGGGGGTCCGCACAGATACGCAGTATTTT. This sequence encodes CASNTQGVRTDTQYF.

V usage is TRBV4-2 and J usage is TRBJ1-2; D possibly corresponds to TRBD1 (6 bases). Germline V gene lookup returns CDR1 LGHNA and CDR2 YNFKEQ. The ends were cut back, 1 base at V and 7 bases at J, with 10 bases in the middle. The CDR3 loop spans 13 amino acids. The CDR3 DNA sequence: TGTGCCAGCAGCCAAGCAGGGGTCGGTGGCTACACCTTC. This encodes CASSQAGVGGYTF.

This sequence joins TRBV11-2 and TRBJ2-7, with D tentatively TRBD2 (5 bases). Trimming took 5 bases from V and 0 from J, leaving 14 bases between them. Germline V gene lookup returns CDR1 SGHAT and CDR2 FQNNGV. There are 15 residues in the CDR3. The CDR3, as DNA: TGTGCCAGCAGCCGCGACTACTCGAGCTCCTACGAGCAGTACTTC. This encodes CASSRDYSSSYEQYF.

V and J are TRBV6-5 and TRBJ1-2; D remains ambiguous. In germline, CDR1 is MNHEY, CDR2 SVGAGI. The CDR3 length is 14 residues. V was pared by 6 bases and J by 5 bases, with 16 bases between. For the CDR3, the DNA is TGTGCCAGCAGCAACCGTGGACTGATTTATGGCTACACCTTC. Translated: CASSNRGLIYGYTF.

The rearrangement uses TRBV30 and TRBJ2-6, with 7 bases aligning to TRBD1. CDR1 is GTSNPN and CDR2 is SVGIG in the germline V gene (reference sequence). This CDR3 region has 18 residues. The V and J ends lost 0 bases and 4 bases, in that order; junction bases with no gene match: 12. CDR3 protein: CAWSVRDSVRWGANVLTF. The DNA for the CDR3 is TGTGCCTGGAGTGTACGGGACAGTGTTCGTTGGGGGGCCAACGTCCTGACTTTC.

The chain uses TRBV3-1 (or the pseudogene TRBV3-2) and TRBJ1-2; 12 bases map to TRBD1. The V gene end was trimmed by 4 bases and the J gene end by 3 bases; junction bases not matched to a gene: 12. Germline assignment: CDR1 LGHDT and CDR2 YNNKEL (reference sequence). The CDR3 has 18 amino acids. The CDR3, as DNA: TGTGCCAGCAGCCGAGGGACAGGGGGCGCCGTTCGGGACTATGGCTACACCTTC. This codes for CASSRGTGGAVRDYGYTF.

The V gene is TRBV7-2, the J gene TRBJ2-7; D is possibly TRBD2 (5 bases). The CDR3 totals 14 residues. Germline values: CDR1 SGHTA, CDR2 FQGNSA. V lost 7 bases to trimming and J lost 2 bases, with 15 bases between them. The CDR3 nucleotides read TGTGCCAGCAACTATCCGGGGAGAACCTACGAGCAGTACTTC. This sequence encodes CASNYPGRTYEQYF.

The rearrangement links TRBV13 to TRBJ1-1; D is ambiguous. V lost 5 bases and J 1 base, leaving 8 bases between the germline ends. The CDR3 totals 13 residues. The V gene's germline CDR1 is PRHDT and CDR2 FYEKMQ (reference sequence). This chain's CDR3 is CASSPGGNTEAFF. CDR3 DNA sequence: TGTGCCAGCAGCCCGGGAGGGAACACTGAAGCTTTCTTT. Combining the CDR3 with reference TRBV13 and TRBJ1-1 gives the whole variable domain AAGVIQSPRHLIKEKRETATLKCYPIPRHDTVYWYQQGPGQDPQFLISFYEKMQSDKGSIPDRFSAQQFSDYHSELNMSSLELGDSALYFCASSPGGNTEAFFGQGTRLTVV.

V and J are TRBV4-2 and TRBJ2-7, with a possible D match to TRBD1 (6 bases). The CDR3 consists of 16 residues. V gave up 0 bases and J gave up 2 bases, with 14 bases separating them. Germline V lookup: CDR1 LGHNA, CDR2 YNFKEQ. DNA for the CDR3: TGTGCCAGCAGCCAAGATTGGAACAGGGCGGCCTACGAGCAGTACTTC. It encodes CASSQDWNRAAYEQYF.

CDR3 DNA: TGTGCCAGTAGTATAGAGACTTACAATGAGCAGTTCTTC. As protein: CASSIETYNEQFF. This rearrangement joins TRBV19 to TRBJ2-1; D is uncertain. The germline V gene has CDR1 LNHDA and CDR2 SQIVND (reference sequence). CDR3 size: 13 residues. Deletions cut 0 bases from V and 4 bases from J, with 4 bases between.

The table lists this clone with a count of one. The V call is TRBV5-1, the J call TRBJ1-5; no firm D call. The CDR3 extends over 14 amino acids. Germline V lookup: CDR1 SGHRS, CDR2 YFSETQ. Trimming stripped 4 bases from V and 2 bases from J, with 10 bases between. CDR3 in amino acids: CASSVDGGNQPQHF. Here the CDR3 DNA reads TGCGCCAGCAGCGTGGACGGTGGCAATCAGCCCCAGCATTTT. Full variable domain (outside the CDR3, taken from reference TRBV5-1 and TRBJ1-5): KAGVTQTPRYLIKTRGQQVTLSCSPISGHRSVSWYQQTPGQGLQFLFEYFSETQRNKGNFPGRFSGRQFSNSRSEMNVSTLELGDSALYLCASSVDGGNQPQHFGDGTRLSIL.

The chain combines TRBV9 with TRBJ1-1; possible D gene TRBD1, 6 bases. Trimming pared 2 bases from V and 2 bases from J, leaving 10 bases between. CDR3 length: 14 residues. CDR1 is SGDLS, CDR2 YYNGEE, per germline. This chain's CDR3 is CASSVTGFNTEAFF. In DNA, the CDR3 is TGTGCCAGCAGCGTTACAGGGTTTAACACTGAAGCTTTCTTT.

The rearrangement uses TRBV7-9 and TRBJ1-4, with 11 positions matching TRBD1. The germline gives CDR1 SEHNR, CDR2 FQNEAQ (reference sequence). The CDR3 extends over 17 amino acids. Trimming cost V 4 bases and J 5 bases; bases outside gene matches: 9. This CDR3 reads CASSSQWTGGSNEKLFF. Here the CDR3 DNA reads TGTGCCAGCAGCTCACAATGGACAGGGGGCTCAAATGAAAAACTGTTTTTT.

The gene calls are TRBV4-1 and TRBJ1-6, with TRBD1 matching 7 bases. The germline V gene has CDR1 MGHRA and CDR2 YSYEKL. The junction had 5 bases not matched to a gene; V was cut back by 4 bases and J by 5 bases. CDR3 size: 15 residues. CDR3 in amino acids: CASSLLGTDNSPLHF. CDR3 DNA sequence: TGCGCCAGCAGCCTACTGGGGACAGATAATTCACCCCTCCACTTT.

The CDR3 sequence is CAGAMGGEIDYGYTF. As DNA, the CDR3 is TGTGCCGGGGCCATGGGCGGGGAGATTGACTATGGCTACACCTTC. The gene calls are TRBV3-1 (or the pseudogene TRBV3-2) and TRBJ1-2; D possibly corresponds to TRBD1 (5 bases). The germline V gene encodes CDR1 LGHDT and CDR2 YNNKEL (reference sequence). Trimming pared 11 bases from V and 3 bases from J, leaving 22 bases between. The CDR3 is 15 amino acids.

V and J are TRBV24-1 and TRBJ1-1, with D hard to call. CDR3 size: 12 residues. Deletions cut 10 bases from V and 3 bases from J, with 11 bases between. From germline, CDR1 is KGHDR and CDR2 SFDVKD. The CDR3 sequence is CATRSGYTEAFF. CDR3 DNA: TGTGCCACAAGATCGGGGTACACTGAAGCTTTCTTT.

CDR3 coding DNA: TGTGCCAGCAGCTCGCCGGGACAGAGCTACGAGCAGTACTTC. It translates to CASSSPGQSYEQYF. This chain uses TRBV7-9 with TRBJ2-7; 7 nucleotides agree with TRBD1. This CDR3 is built from 14 residues. V shed 4 bases and J 3 bases; nucleotides not matched to a gene: 6. The germline gives CDR1 SEHNR, CDR2 FQNEAQ (reference sequence). The complete variable domain, with remaining parts taken from reference TRBV7-9 and TRBJ2-7, reads DTGVSQNPRHKITKRGQNVTFRCDPISEHNRLYWYRQTLGQGPEFLTYFQNEAQLEKSRLLSDRFSAERPKGSFSTLEIQRTEQGDSAMYLCASSSPGQSYEQYFGPGTRLTVT.

The chain employs TRBV7-8 and TRBJ1-4; D is possibly TRBD1 (5 bases). The V gene lost 5 bases and the J gene lost 6 bases, with 25 bases spanning the gap. The CDR3 loop spans 18 amino acids. Looked up from germline, CDR1 is SGHVS and CDR2 is FQNEAQ. The CDR3 bases are TGTGCCAGCAGCCTAGGCTACAGGAGAAGGGGCCGGCATGAAAAACTGTTTTTT. It yields the protein CASSLGYRRRGRHEKLFF.

This clone was seen just once. V and J are TRBV7-9 and TRBJ1-6; D not certain. This CDR3 region has 14 residues. The V end was cut by 2 bases, the J end by 6 bases, with 8 bases between. Germline V gives CDR1 SEHNR, CDR2 FQNEAQ (reference sequence). CDR3 sequence (DNA): TGTGCCAGCAGCTTATCCGGGTTTAATTCACCCCTCCACTTT. It codes for CASSLSGFNSPLHF.

V gene TRBV29-1 combines with J gene TRBJ2-4, with D unresolved. Trimming removed 4 bases at V and 0 bases at J, with 13 bases between. Germline values: CDR1 SQVTM, CDR2 ANQGSEA. This CDR3 has 15 amino acids. As DNA, the CDR3 is TGCAGCGTTGTTTTGACACCGATAGCCAAAAACATTCAGTACTTC. Translating it yields CSVVLTPIAKNIQYF.

The J gene is TRBJ2-3, the V gene TRBV13; 7 bases map to TRBD1. With 5 bases clipped from V and 0 bases from J, the junction kept 5 bases outside the gene matches. The length of the CDR3 is 15 residues. In germline, CDR1 is PRHDT, CDR2 FYEKMQ (reference sequence). Here the CDR3 reads CASSTGQPSTDTQYF. For the CDR3, the DNA is TGTGCCAGCAGCACGGGACAGCCTAGCACAGATACGCAGTATTTT. Full variable domain (remainder filled in from reference TRBV13 and TRBJ2-3): AAGVIQSPRHLIKEKRETATLKCYPIPRHDTVYWYQQGPGQDPQFLISFYEKMQSDKGSIPDRFSAQQFSDYHSELNMSSLELGDSALYFCASSTGQPSTDTQYFGPGTRLTVL.

The CDR3: CASSLAAGTYEQYF. In DNA form, the CDR3 reads TGTGCCAGCAGTCTCGCAGCGGGGACCTACGAGCAGTACTTC. V usage is TRBV6-5 and J usage is TRBJ2-7, with 7 bases fitting TRBD2. The CDR3 contains 14 residues. The germline V gene encodes CDR1 MNHEY and CDR2 SVGAGI. Trimming removed 5 bases from V and 2 bases from J; junction bases left unmatched: 6.

The rearrangement links TRBV5-1 to TRBJ2-1; 10 nucleotides line up with TRBD2. Losses at the gene ends were 5 bases for V and 2 bases for J; bases not matched to a gene: 4. The CDR3 length is 15 residues. Germline V gene data show CDR1 as SGHRS and CDR2 as YFSETQ. The CDR3 loop is CASSTLAGAYNEQFF. CDR3 bases: TGCGCCAGCAGTACCCTAGCGGGGGCCTACAATGAGCAGTTCTTC.